The 29 T cell receptor beta chains given below trace back to one sample, sequenced in a study of blood T cells in healthy people across ages. Primed by a sample-barcoded 5' primer and a J-beta primer mix, a second PCR proceeded for about 7 to 12 cycles. Via MiXCR, TCRdb re-called the 5' RACE reads, giving one row per CDR3 protein. The data contain approximately 900,000 distinct CDR3 sequences, almost 30% of them singletons. These same records also appear under a second study, on T cells of mothers and their children.

Sequencing input: blood. The receptors shown here come from a woman between 35 and 50 years old in good health.

In regard to this clonotype: The junction departs from the called germline gene at one end, perhaps through a read error. V and J are TRBV5-1 and TRBJ2-1, with 7 bases aligning to TRBD2. This CDR3 is 15 amino acids long. Germline V gives CDR1 SGHRS, CDR2 YFSETQ. In DNA, the CDR3 is TGTGCCAGCAGTAACGACGGGGAGGGCTACAATGAGCAGTTCTTC. The encoded protein is CASSNDGEGYNEQFF.

This clonotype was seen a handful of times. Since a much larger clone is just one base distant, this may be a read error. V and J are TRBV5-5 and TRBJ2-7; perhaps TRBD2 as D (5 bases). Germline V lookup: CDR1 SGHKS, CDR2 YYEKEE (reference sequence). The CDR3 totals 13 residues. The CDR3 spells CAGSFTGSYEQYF. DNA for the CDR3: TGTGCCGGCAGCTTTACGGGGTCCTACGAGCAGTACTTC. Filled out from reference TRBV5-5 and TRBJ2-7, the complete variable domain reads DAGVTQSPTHLIKTRGQQVTLRCSPISGHKSVSWYQQVLGQGPQFIFQYYEKEERGRGNFPDRFSARQFPNYSSELNVNALLLGDSALYLCAGSFTGSYEQYFGPGTRLTVT.

The chain carries TRBV20-1 and TRBJ1-2; the match to TRBD1 covers 8 bases. This CDR3 comprises 13 residues. Germline CDR1 is DFQATT and CDR2 is SNEGSKA (reference sequence). The J segment lost 7 bases and the V segment lost 0 bases, leaving 4 bases of the junction unmatched. CDR3 sequence (DNA): TGCAGTGCTAGAGACAGGGGGCGTGGTGGCTACACCTTC. It encodes CSARDRGRGGYTF.

The J gene is TRBJ2-5, the V gene TRBV5-1; 10 positions match TRBD1. The J call may be in error: the DNA end matches TRBJ2-7 better. Germline CDR1 and CDR2: SGHRS and YFSETQ. The CDR3 runs 15 residues. CDR3 nucleotides: TGCGCCAGCAGCCCCGGGACAGGGGAAGTTCTCGAGCAGTACTTC. Protein sequence: CASSPGTGEVLEQYF.

The CDR3 reads CASRDWGRGYGYTF. The CDR3, as DNA: TGTGCCAGCAGAGACTGGGGGCGGGGCTATGGCTACACCTTC. The chain combines TRBV28 with TRBJ1-2; maybe TRBD1 (6 bases). Trimming stripped 6 bases from V and 4 bases from J, with 15 bases between. This CDR3 spans 14 amino acids. CDR1 is MDHEN and CDR2 is SYDVKM in the germline V gene.

Only a few counts were recorded for this clonotype. The genes are TRBV5-5 and TRBJ2-4; the D gene is possibly TRBD2 (5 bases). The end of the DNA fits TRBJ2-7 better, so the J call may be wrong. This CDR3 is 12 amino acids long. Germline lookup yields CDR1 SGHKS and CDR2 YYEKEE (reference sequence). The DNA of the CDR3 is TGTGCCAGCAGCTTCGCGGAGGCCGAGCAGTACTTC. Translated: CASSFAEAEQYF.

This chain links TRBV3-1 with TRBJ1-5; D not certain. Per the germline V gene, CDR1 is LGHDT and CDR2 is YNNKEL (reference sequence). V was clipped by 0 bases and J by 9 bases, with 9 bases between them. This CDR3 region has 13 residues. CDR3 in amino acids: CASSQDRAAPQHF. In DNA form, the CDR3 reads TGTGCCAGCAGCCAAGATCGGGCCGCGCCCCAGCATTTT.

J is TRBJ1-2 and V is TRBV20-1; TRBD1 matches at 10 bases. The CDR3 covers 14 residues. Germline values: CDR1 DFQATT, CDR2 SNEGSKA (reference sequence). CDR3 nucleotides: TGCAGGGGGGGACAGGGGTCATCGGACTATGGCTACACCTTC. This translates into CRGGQGSSDYGYTF.

The V and J genes are TRBV20-1 and TRBJ1-6; TRBD1 aligns across 7 bases. This CDR3 has 13 amino acids. J was trimmed by 7 bases and V by 6 bases; bases with no gene match: 6. Germline V gene lookup returns CDR1 DFQATT and CDR2 SNEGSKA (reference sequence). The CDR3 loop is CSATTGRNSPLHF. The DNA of the CDR3 is TGCAGTGCCACGACAGGGAGGAATTCACCCCTCCACTTT.

On this clonotype: This clone may be a read error of a much larger clone one base away. The rearrangement uses TRBV10-3 and TRBJ2-1; D is ambiguous. The CDR3 loop spans 12 amino acids. From germline, CDR1 is ENHRY and CDR2 SYGVKD. The CDR3 DNA is TGTGCCATCTTAGTCCCTCCCAATGAGCAGGTCTTC. Translating it yields CAILVPPNEQVF.

This rearrangement joins TRBV28 to TRBJ2-1; D call uncertain. Germline CDR1 MDHEN, CDR2 SYDVKM. The CDR3 spans 13 residues. V was cut by 3 bases and J by 4 bases, with 7 bases left in between. The CDR3 is CASSFPRYNEQFF. The CDR3 bases are TGTGCCAGCAGTTTTCCCAGGTACAATGAGCAGTTCTTC.

This clonotype occurred a few times. The chain is built from TRBV28 and TRBJ2-5, with no clear D. CDR3 length: 15 amino acids. Germline V gene data show CDR1 as MDHEN and CDR2 as SYDVKM. V dropped 4 bases and J dropped 0 bases, with 12 bases sitting between them. CDR3 loop: CASSSLLRDQETQYF. The DNA of the CDR3 is TGTGCCAGCAGTTCACTTCTCCGGGACCAAGAGACCCAGTACTTC. The full variable domain, completed using reference TRBV28 and TRBJ2-5, is DVKVTQSSRYLVKRTGEKVFLECVQDMDHENMFWYRQDPGLGLRLIYFSYDVKMKEKGDIPEGYSVSREKKERFSLILESASTNQTSMYLCASSSLLRDQETQYFGPGTRLLVL.

In DNA, the CDR3 is TGTGCCAGCAGTTCGGGAGCGGGGGGGCTTAATGAGCAGTTCTTC. It specifies CASSSGAGGLNEQFF. This chain connects TRBV28 to TRBJ2-1; TRBD2 aligns across 10 bases. Germline V lookup: CDR1 MDHEN, CDR2 SYDVKM. This CDR3 is 15 amino acids long. V lost 4 bases and J lost 7; bases outside the gene matches: 7.

The chain is built from TRBV5-1 and TRBJ2-3; 9 bases are shared with TRBD1. The germline CDR1 and CDR2 sequences are SGHRS and YFSETQ. V shed 0 bases, J shed 3 bases, and the junction held 5 bases outside the gene matches. The length of the CDR3 is 16 residues. CDR3 residues: CASSLGDRGYTDTQYF. Written as DNA, the CDR3 is TGCGCCAGCAGCTTGGGCGACAGGGGGTATACAGATACGCAGTATTTT.

This rearrangement joins TRBV23-1 to TRBJ1-1, with D possibly matching TRBD1 (6 bases). TRBV23-1 is marked as an open reading frame, function uncertain. The CDR3 length is 17 residues. Trimming left V 0 bases short and J 2 bases short, with 16 bases between. The CDR3 DNA follows: TGCGCCAGCAGTCAATCGAGGGGGGGAGGTAGTAACACTGAAGCTTTCTTT. Amino acids: CASSQSRGGGSNTEAFF.

This clonotype came up once. The chain is built from TRBV12-3 or TRBV12-4 and TRBJ1-3; perhaps TRBD1 as D (5 bases). V lost 4 bases, J lost 2 bases, and 15 bases lay in between. This CDR3 contains 16 residues. Here the CDR3 DNA reads TGTGCCAGCAGTTGGGTACGGGGGGTCACTGGAAACACCATATATTTT. Residues: CASSWVRGVTGNTIYF.

About this clonotype: A much larger clone lies a single base off, so this may be a read error. The chain uses TRBV7-3 and TRBJ2-4; TRBD2 is a possible D gene (5 bases). CDR3 length equals 16 residues. CDR1 SGHTA and CDR2 FQGTGA come from the germline V gene. Trimming took 1 base from V and 13 from J, leaving 23 bases between them. The CDR3 bases are TGTGCCAGCAGCTTAATCTCGGGGAGCACCTACAATGAGCAGTACTTC. Translation: CASSLISGSTYNEQYF.

The chain joins TRBV29-1 to TRBJ1-2; 7 bases line up with TRBD1. With V trimmed by 5 bases and J by 7 bases, 13 bases remained unmatched. Germline V gene data show CDR1 as SQVTM and CDR2 as ANQGSEA. The CDR3 covers 14 residues. The CDR3 region has the DNA TGCAGCGTTAAAGTAGGGGGCAGTACCGCTGGCTACACCTTC. Translated: CSVKVGGSTAGYTF.

This clonotype was counted once. V is TRBV18 and J is TRBJ2-7; D unresolved. Germline values: CDR1 KGHSH, CDR2 LQKENI. V was clipped by 3 bases and J by 6 bases, with 12 bases between them. This CDR3 is 13 amino acids long. The CDR3 sequence is CASSPPGSVEQYF. The DNA of the CDR3 is TGTGCCAGCTCACCTCCAGGCTCGGTCGAGCAGTACTTC. Full variable domain (missing parts from reference TRBV18 and TRBJ2-7): NAGVMQNPRHLVRRRGQEARLRCSPMKGHSHVYWYRQLPEEGLKFMVYLQKENIIDESGMPKERFSAEFPKEGPSILRIQQVVRGDSAAYFCASSPPGSVEQYFGPGTRLTVT.

This clonotype was detected a few times. The chain combines TRBV28 with TRBJ2-6; TRBD2 might be the D (7 bases). The germline CDR1 and CDR2 sequences are MDHEN and SYDVKM. The CDR3 covers 16 residues. Trimming pared 5 bases from V and 4 bases from J, leaving 15 bases between. Here the CDR3 DNA reads TGTGCCAGCAGTCCCCAAGGGGGAGGGGGGGCCAACGTCCTGACTTTC. Translated, it gives CASSPQGGGGANVLTF.

The rearrangement joins TRBV7-3 to TRBJ1-3, with D perhaps TRBD1 (5 bases). This CDR3 has 16 residues. V gave up 5 bases and J gave up 0 bases, with 14 bases separating them. The germline V gene encodes CDR1 SGHTA and CDR2 FQGTGA. CDR3 protein: CASSPPGAGSGNTIYF. The CDR3 coding sequence is TGTGCCAGCAGCCCCCCCGGGGCAGGCTCTGGAAACACCATATATTTT.

The table lists this clonotype with a count of one. A much larger clone lies one base from this, so it may be a read error. The rearrangement joins TRBV27 to TRBJ2-5; 11 bases fit TRBD1. The length of the CDR3 is 18 residues. Germline V lookup: CDR1 MNHEY, CDR2 SMNVEV (reference sequence). V gave up 6 bases and J gave up 7 bases; unmatched junction bases: 19. Here the CDR3 reads CASRPGQGAFSGRVTQYF. DNA of the CDR3: TGTGCCAGCAGACCCGGACAGGGGGCGTTTAGCGGTCGCGTGACCCAGTACTTC.

A few counts support this clonotype. The chain employs TRBV28 and TRBJ2-7; 7 nucleotides align to TRBD1. The germline gives CDR1 MDHEN, CDR2 SYDVKM. The trim removed 6 bases at V and 5 bases at J, leaving 1 base unmatched. The CDR3 spans 11 residues. The CDR3 loop is CASSGTDEQYF. For the CDR3, the DNA is TGTGCCAGCAGCGGGACAGACGAGCAGTACTTC.

The chain is built from TRBV15 and TRBJ2-1; TRBD2 matches at 7 bases. CDR3 size: 16 residues. V lost 1 base to trimming and J lost 4 bases; unmatched junction nucleotides: 7. Germline V gene sequence: CDR1 LNHNV, CDR2 YYDKDF (reference sequence). DNA for the CDR3: TGTGCCACCAGCAGAGTTACGCGGGGGTCTTACAATGAGCAGTTCTTC. Amino acids: CATSRVTRGSYNEQFF.

Notes on this clonotype: A read error is possible here, since a much larger clone lies one base away. This rearrangement joins TRBV29-1 to TRBJ2-4, with D unresolved. CDR1 is SQVTM and CDR2 is ANQGSEA in the germline V gene. The CDR3 loop spans 14 amino acids. Here the CDR3 DNA reads TGCAGCGTTGGGGTCGTTGCAAGCCTCGGCGAGCAGCACTTC. It encodes CSVGVVASLGEQHF.

This sequence joins TRBV28 and TRBJ1-1; 7 nucleotides match TRBD1. The germline gives CDR1 MDHEN, CDR2 SYDVKM. The V and J ends lost 4 bases and 0 bases, in that order; junction bases with no gene match: 8. CDR3 length equals 16 residues. DNA for the CDR3: TGTGCCAGCAGTTCGACCAGGACAGGCTTGAACACTGAAGCTTTCTTT. Amino acids: CASSSTRTGLNTEAFF.

The sample holds a few counts of this clonotype. This chain links TRBV7-2 with TRBJ2-1; 8 nucleotides line up with TRBD1. The CDR3 consists of 14 residues. Germline V lookup: CDR1 SGHTA, CDR2 FQGNSA. V was clipped by 5 bases and J by 9 bases; unmatched bases: 9. The CDR3 DNA reads TGTGCCAGCAGCCCGGACAGGGCCTGGGGTGAGCAGTTCTTC. Its protein is CASSPDRAWGEQFF.

As for this clonotype: A much more abundant neighbour one base away suggests this may be a read error. V gene TRBV7-6 combines with J gene TRBJ2-7; 8 bases line up with TRBD2. The CDR3 runs to 13 residues. With V trimmed by 11 bases and J by 5 bases, 11 bases remained unmatched. The V gene's germline CDR1 is SGHVS and CDR2 FNYEAQ. This CDR3 is CACIPPGGDEQYF. CDR3 in DNA: TGTGCCTGCATTCCTCCCGGGGGGGACGAGCAGTACTTC.

The chain links TRBV28 to TRBJ2-7; D ambiguous. The CDR3 totals 16 residues. V was trimmed by 5 bases and J by 3 bases, leaving 20 bases between them. Germline CDR1 is MDHEN and CDR2 is SYDVKM. CDR3 sequence (DNA): TGTGCCAGCAGTAGCCCCAATGACGGTTCAATCTACGAGCAGTACTTC. It yields the protein CASSSPNDGSIYEQYF.